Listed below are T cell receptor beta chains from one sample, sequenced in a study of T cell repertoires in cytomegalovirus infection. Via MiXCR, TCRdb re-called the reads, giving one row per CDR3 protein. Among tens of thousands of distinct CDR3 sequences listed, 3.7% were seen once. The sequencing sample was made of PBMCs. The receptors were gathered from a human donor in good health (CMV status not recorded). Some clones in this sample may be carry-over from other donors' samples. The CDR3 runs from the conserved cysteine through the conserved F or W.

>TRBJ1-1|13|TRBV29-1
CSADPGHEGEAFF
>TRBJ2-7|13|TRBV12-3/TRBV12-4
CASTLGGTSEQYF
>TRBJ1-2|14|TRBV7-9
CASSFFAASYGYTF
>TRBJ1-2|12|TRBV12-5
CASGADSKGYTF
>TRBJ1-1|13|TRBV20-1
CSARPDMNTEAFF
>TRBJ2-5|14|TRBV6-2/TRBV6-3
CASSLWTGGETQYF
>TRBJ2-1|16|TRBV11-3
CASSLVLAGGYNEQFF
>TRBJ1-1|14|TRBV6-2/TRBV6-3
CASSYGGLRTEAFF
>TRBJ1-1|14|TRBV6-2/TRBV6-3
CASIRDSWNTEAFF
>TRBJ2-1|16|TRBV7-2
CASSYDRRQGNNEQFF
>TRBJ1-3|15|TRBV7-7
CASSEGQVVGNTIYF
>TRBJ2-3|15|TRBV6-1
CASTRGGVSTDTQYF
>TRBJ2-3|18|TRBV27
CASSLSSKRGLNTDTQYF
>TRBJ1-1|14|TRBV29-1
CSVQFIRQSTEAFF
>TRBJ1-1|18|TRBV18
CASSPPGPSRGLSTEAFF
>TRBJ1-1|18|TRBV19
CASSDRSRMSPGNTEAFF
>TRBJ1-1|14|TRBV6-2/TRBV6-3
CASLNPDGNTEAFF
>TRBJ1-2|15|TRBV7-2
CASSLRSEKAYGYTF
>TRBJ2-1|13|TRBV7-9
CASSLEQDSPPFF
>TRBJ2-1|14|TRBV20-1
CSAERDTQRNEQFF
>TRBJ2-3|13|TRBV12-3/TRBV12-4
CASSASGTDTQYF
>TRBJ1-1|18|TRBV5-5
CASSPLFRDRVVPISAFF
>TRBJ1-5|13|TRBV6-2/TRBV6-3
CASRLRGSQPQHF
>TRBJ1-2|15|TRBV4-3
CASSQVWGGRHGYTF
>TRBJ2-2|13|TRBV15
CATSRDLKGELFF
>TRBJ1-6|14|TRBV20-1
CSAEQGGNGSPLHF
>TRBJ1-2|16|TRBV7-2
CASSPWTGGASYGYTF